These 15 T cell receptor beta chains were sequenced from one sample in a study of Ad26.COV2.S vaccination and SARS-CoV-2 variants. Libraries were prepared by immunoSEQ multiplex PCR; TCRdb keeps only in-frame clonotypes and omits some of them. The profile covers roughly 300,000 clones, with approximately 86% appearing a single time and 9.5% to 12% taken by the ten largest. As for treatment: over 15 received Ad26.COV2.S at low or high dose, single or two shots; 5 received placebo; per-sample allocation not given. On day 63 after the first injection, vaccine and placebo recipients gave samples. Sequenced here: peripheral blood, sampled in a trial of Ad26.COV2.S vaccine versus placebo. The receptors shown here come from a person aged 18-65 years who received the Ad26.COV2.S COVID-19 vaccine or a placebo.

The chain employs TRBV10-3 and TRBJ2-1, with D tentatively TRBD1 (7 bases). The CDR3 has 15 amino acids. The germline V gene encodes CDR1 ENHRY and CDR2 SYGVKD. V lost 1 base and J lost 7, with 14 bases in between. This CDR3 is CAISELAGGRNEQFF. CDR3 DNA: TGTGCCATCAGTGAGTTGGCAGGGGGGAGGAATGAGCAGTTCTTC.

J is TRBJ2-1 and V is TRBV9; TRBD2 agrees at 7 bases. CDR3 length: 16 residues. V was pared by 4 bases and J by 2 bases, with 9 bases of the junction left unmatched. From germline, CDR1 is SGDLS and CDR2 YYNGEE. Written as DNA, the CDR3 is TGTGCCAGCAGCCCGCGGGGGATAGGCACCTACAATGAGCAGTTCTTC. As protein: CASSPRGIGTYNEQFF.

Regarding this clone: A much larger clonotype is one base distant, so this may be a read error. The chain combines TRBV28 with TRBJ2-7; D is undetermined. Germline CDR1 reads MDHEN; CDR2 reads SYDVKM. The CDR3 is 11 amino acids. Trimming shortened V by 4 bases and J by 3 bases, and 4 bases separated the two germline ends. In nucleotides, the CDR3 is TGTGCCAGCAGTTGGGACTACGAGCAGTACTTC. Protein sequence: CASSWDYEQYF.

A word on this clone: A much larger clone differs by one base, so this may be a read error. Within the sample, other DNA sequences also encode this same CDR3. The rearrangement links TRBV11-2 to TRBJ2-7, with D unclear. Trimming took off 4 bases at V and 4 bases at J, with 5 bases between the two ends. This CDR3 spans 11 amino acids. Germline V gene lookup returns CDR1 SGHAT and CDR2 FQNNGV. CDR3 region: CASSSSYEQYF. The CDR3 DNA reads as TGTGCCAGCAGCTCCTCGTACGAGCAGTACTTC.

V gene TRBV18 combines with J gene TRBJ1-5, with a tentative D call TRBD1 (5 bases). The CDR3 length is 15 residues. Germline values: CDR1 KGHSH, CDR2 LQKENI. Trimming cost V 2 bases and J 3 bases, with 11 bases left between them. The DNA of the CDR3 is TGTGCCAGCTCACCAGACGACAGCTACAATCAGCCCCAGCATTTT. Encoded protein: CASSPDDSYNQPQHF.

The gene calls are TRBV5-6 and TRBJ1-2, with TRBD1 matching 11 bases. The V gene's germline CDR1 is SGHDT and CDR2 YYEEEE. The CDR3 sequence is 15 residues long. Germline trimming cut 4 bases from V and 5 bases from J; bases unmatched to any gene: 7. CDR3 residues: CASSVDGTGGYGYTF. The CDR3, as DNA: TGTGCCAGCAGCGTGGACGGGACAGGGGGATATGGCTACACCTTC.

The rearrangement uses TRBV4-3 and TRBJ1-2; D is possibly TRBD1 (6 bases). The CDR3 has 15 residues. Germline CDR1 and CDR2: LGHNA and YSLEER. Trimming left V 4 bases short and J 0 bases short, with 12 bases between. CDR3 nucleotides: TGCGCCAGCAGCCCTTGGGACAATGCTAACTATGGCTACACCTTC. Its translation: CASSPWDNANYGYTF.

This clone was counted between two and nine times. The same CDR3 also results from other DNA sequences found in this sample. This chain links TRBV24-1 with TRBJ2-1; D possibly corresponds to TRBD1 (6 bases). The CDR3 runs 13 residues. Germline CDR1 KGHDR, CDR2 SFDVKD. V was pared by 0 bases and J by 9 bases, with 8 bases between. CDR3 loop: CATSDLQGGEQFF. The DNA of the CDR3 is TGTGCCACCAGTGATTTGCAAGGGGGTGAGCAGTTCTTC.

J is TRBJ2-7 and V is TRBV7-2; D is perhaps TRBD2 (7 bases). This CDR3 spans 17 amino acids. V lost 4 bases and J lost 1, with 20 bases in between. The germline gives CDR1 SGHTA, CDR2 FQGNSA. The CDR3 spells CASSWWGAGVRSYEQYF. As DNA, the CDR3 is TGTGCCAGCAGCTGGTGGGGGGCGGGAGTGAGATCCTACGAGCAGTACTTC.

The gene calls are TRBV6-6 and TRBJ1-3; D not resolved. Germline V gene data show CDR1 as MNHNY and CDR2 as SVGAGI (reference sequence). The CDR3 covers 14 residues. V was trimmed by 6 bases and J by 0 bases, leaving 9 bases between them. CDR3 sequence (DNA): TGTGCCAGCAGCCTAGAAAGCTCTGGAAACACCATATATTTT. Translated: CASSLESSGNTIYF.

The chain recombines TRBV12-3 or TRBV12-4 with TRBJ1-5, with D tentatively TRBD1 (5 bases). CDR3 length equals 13 residues. Trimming took 7 bases from V and 9 from J, leaving 16 bases between them. The CDR3 reads CASTPRGAGPQHF. CDR3 nucleotides: TGTGCCAGCACTCCAAGGGGTGCGGGGCCCCAGCATTTT.

This clone has just one count. The chain is built from TRBV25-1 and TRBJ2-3; 9 bases match TRBD2. The CDR3 covers 15 residues. Per the germline V gene, CDR1 is MGHDK and CDR2 is SYGVNS. Trimming at V came to 7 bases and at J to 4 bases, leaving 9 bases not matched to a gene. This CDR3 reads CASIGLAIGSDTQYF. The CDR3 region has the DNA TGTGCCAGCATCGGACTAGCGATCGGTTCAGATACGCAGTATTTT.

This rearrangement joins TRBV4-3 to TRBJ2-7; a possible D gene is TRBD2 (8 bases). Germline-derived CDR1 and CDR2 are LGHNA and YSLEER. Trimming took off 4 bases at V and 4 bases at J, with 20 bases between the two ends. The CDR3 loop spans 16 amino acids. The CDR3 here is CASSRGDSGSLYEQYF. DNA of the CDR3: TGCGCCAGCAGCCGGGGGGACAGCGGGAGTCTATACGAGCAGTACTTC.

The chain combines TRBV18 with TRBJ2-3; 8 positions agree with TRBD1. Germline V gene sequence: CDR1 KGHSH, CDR2 LQKENI. The CDR3 is 18 amino acids. V lost 3 bases and J lost 0; bases outside the gene matches: 11. Here the CDR3 reads CASSPRSPGGLSTDTQYF. The CDR3 DNA reads as TGTGCCAGCTCACCCCGAAGTCCAGGGGGCTTAAGCACAGATACGCAGTATTTT.

The chain recombines TRBV7-9 with TRBJ2-1; 9 bases align to TRBD2. Per the germline V gene, CDR1 is SEHNR and CDR2 is FQNEAQ (reference sequence). The CDR3 runs 15 residues. The trim removed 5 bases at V and 7 bases at J, leaving 9 bases unmatched. The CDR3 protein is CASSPSGAGVNEQFF. In DNA, the CDR3 is TGTGCCAGCAGCCCTAGCGGGGCCGGAGTGAATGAGCAGTTCTTC.